This record looks at one T cell receptor (beta chain) sequence and its context. Its antigen is unidentified. Some clones are missing from TCRdb's copy, which holds only in-frame ones; the method was immunoSEQ multiplex PCR. The sample lists about 100,000 clones; about nine tenths were seen once. This sample was included in a study of siplizumab effects on memory and regulatory T cells. Regarding the study as a whole: Naive versus memory phenotype went unassigned for roughly 75-97% of proliferating CD4+ or CD8+ clones. Just a small share of alloreactive clones was traced back to unstimulated subsets. Naive T cells seemed more diverse than memory cells and seemed major alloresponse contributors. Proliferating siplizumab-culture Tregs lacked confirmation of suppressive function.

This CDR3 contains 12 residues. V was pared by 3 bases and J by 10 bases, with 11 bases between. Germline CDR1 reads SGDLS; CDR2 reads YYNGEE. The chain has TRBV9 and TRBJ1-3, with D possibly being TRBD1 (6 bases). This receptor was identified in a human donor in good health. Some clones in this sample may be carry-over from other donors' samples. Sequencing input: CD4+ T cells sorted from blood. This CDR3 reads CASSAQGNTIYF. The CDR3 region has the DNA TGTGCCAGCAGCGCTCAGGGGAATACCATATATTTT.